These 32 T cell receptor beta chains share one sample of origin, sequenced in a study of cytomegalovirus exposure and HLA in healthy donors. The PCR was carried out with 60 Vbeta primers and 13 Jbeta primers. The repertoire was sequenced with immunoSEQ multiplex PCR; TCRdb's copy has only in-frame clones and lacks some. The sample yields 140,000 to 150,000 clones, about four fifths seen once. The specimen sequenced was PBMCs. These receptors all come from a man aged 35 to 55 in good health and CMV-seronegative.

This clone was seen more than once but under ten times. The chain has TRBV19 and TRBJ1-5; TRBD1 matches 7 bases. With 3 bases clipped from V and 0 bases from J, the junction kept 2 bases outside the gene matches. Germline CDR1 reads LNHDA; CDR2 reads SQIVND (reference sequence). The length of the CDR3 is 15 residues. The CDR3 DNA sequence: TGTGCCAGTAGTATGGGGACAGTTAGCAATCAGCCCCAGCATTTT. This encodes CASSMGTVSNQPQHF.

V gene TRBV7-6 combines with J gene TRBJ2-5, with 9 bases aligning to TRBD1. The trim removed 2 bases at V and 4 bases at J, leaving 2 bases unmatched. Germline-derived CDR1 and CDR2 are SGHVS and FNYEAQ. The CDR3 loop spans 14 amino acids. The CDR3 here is CASSLNRGPETQYF. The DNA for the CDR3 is TGTGCCAGCAGCTTAAACAGGGGGCCAGAGACCCAGTACTTC.

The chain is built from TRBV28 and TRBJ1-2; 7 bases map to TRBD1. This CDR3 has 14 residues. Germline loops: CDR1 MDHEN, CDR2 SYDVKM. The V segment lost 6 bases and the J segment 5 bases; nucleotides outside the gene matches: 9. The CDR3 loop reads CASSRGQAGYGYTF. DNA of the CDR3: TGTGCCAGCAGCCGCGGACAGGCGGGTTATGGCTACACCTTC.

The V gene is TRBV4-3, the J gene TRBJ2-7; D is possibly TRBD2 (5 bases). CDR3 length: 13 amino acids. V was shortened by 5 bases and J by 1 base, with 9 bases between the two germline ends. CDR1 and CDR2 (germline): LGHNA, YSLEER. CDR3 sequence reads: CASSYGKSYEQYF. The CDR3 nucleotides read TGCGCCAGCAGCTACGGGAAGTCCTACGAGCAGTACTTC.

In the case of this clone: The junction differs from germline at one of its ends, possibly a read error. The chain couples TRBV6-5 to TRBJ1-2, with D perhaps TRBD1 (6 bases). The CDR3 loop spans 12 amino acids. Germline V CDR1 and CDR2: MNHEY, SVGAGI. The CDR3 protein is CASSKQGYGYPF. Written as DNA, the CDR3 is TGTGCCAGCAGTAAGCAGGGGTATGGCTACCCCTTC.

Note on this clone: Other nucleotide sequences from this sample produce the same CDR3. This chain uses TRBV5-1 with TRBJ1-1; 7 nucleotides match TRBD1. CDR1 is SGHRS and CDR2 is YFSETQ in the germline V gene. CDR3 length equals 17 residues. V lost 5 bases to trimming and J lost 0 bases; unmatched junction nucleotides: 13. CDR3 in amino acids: CASRRRGLGGLNTEAFF. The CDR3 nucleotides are TGCGCCAGCAGACGGAGGGGGCTAGGGGGCTTGAACACTGAAGCTTTCTTT.

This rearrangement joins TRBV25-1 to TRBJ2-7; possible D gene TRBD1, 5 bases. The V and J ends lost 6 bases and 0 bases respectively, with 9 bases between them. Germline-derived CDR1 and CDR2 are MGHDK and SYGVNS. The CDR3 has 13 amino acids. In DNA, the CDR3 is TGTGCCAGCAGGACAGATAGCTCCTACGAGCAGTACTTC. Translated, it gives CASRTDSSYEQYF.

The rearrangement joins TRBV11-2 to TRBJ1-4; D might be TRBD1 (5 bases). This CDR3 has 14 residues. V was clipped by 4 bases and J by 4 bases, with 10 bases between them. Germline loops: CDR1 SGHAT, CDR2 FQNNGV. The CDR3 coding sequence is TGTGCCAGCAGCTCCCAAGGGGATAATGAAAAACTGTTTTTT. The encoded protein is CASSSQGDNEKLFF.

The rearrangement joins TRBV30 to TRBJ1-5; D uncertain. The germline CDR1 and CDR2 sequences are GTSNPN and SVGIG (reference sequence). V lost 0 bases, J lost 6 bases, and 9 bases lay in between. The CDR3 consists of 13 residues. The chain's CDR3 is CAWSVGRVQPQHF. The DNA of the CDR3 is TGTGCCTGGAGTGTAGGGCGGGTTCAGCCCCAGCATTTT.

The CDR3 spells CASSLAQGGQETQYF. The CDR3 DNA follows: TGTGCCAGCAGCTTAGCACAGGGGGGCCAAGAGACCCAGTACTTC. The chain employs TRBV7-6 and TRBJ2-5; 8 positions match TRBD1. Germline CDR1 reads SGHVS; CDR2 reads FNYEAQ. V shed 0 bases, J shed 1 base, and the junction held 1 base outside the gene matches. This CDR3 region has 15 residues.

The DNA of the CDR3 is TGTGCCAGCAGTTTAAAAATCGGCGTAGCGGGGGGCCAAGAGACCCAGTACTTC. Translation gives CASSLKIGVAGGQETQYF. The chain has TRBV27 and TRBJ2-5; 10 bases match TRBD2. The V segment lost 2 bases and the J segment 1 base; nucleotides outside the gene matches: 10. CDR1 is MNHEY and CDR2 is SMNVEV in the germline V gene (reference sequence). The CDR3 is 18 amino acids.

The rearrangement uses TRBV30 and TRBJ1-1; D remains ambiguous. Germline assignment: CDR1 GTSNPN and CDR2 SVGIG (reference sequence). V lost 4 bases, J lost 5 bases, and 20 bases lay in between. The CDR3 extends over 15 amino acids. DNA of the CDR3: TGTGCCTGGATAGGTTCGGGTCTTACCGGGACTGAAGCTTTCTTT. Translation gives CAWIGSGLTGTEAFF.

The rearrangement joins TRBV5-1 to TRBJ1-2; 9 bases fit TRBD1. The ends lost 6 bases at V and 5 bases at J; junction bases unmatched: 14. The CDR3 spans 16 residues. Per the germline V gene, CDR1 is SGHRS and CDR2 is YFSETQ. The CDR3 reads CASTPSTGGGNYGYTF. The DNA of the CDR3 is TGCGCCAGCACCCCGTCCACAGGGGGCGGGAATTATGGCTACACCTTC.

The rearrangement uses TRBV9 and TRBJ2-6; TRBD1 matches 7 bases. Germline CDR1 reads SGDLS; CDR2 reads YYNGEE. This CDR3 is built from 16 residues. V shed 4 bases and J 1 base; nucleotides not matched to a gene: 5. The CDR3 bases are TGTGCCAGCAGCCCTACGACAGGGTCTGGGGCCAACGTCCTGACTTTC. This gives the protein CASSPTTGSGANVLTF.

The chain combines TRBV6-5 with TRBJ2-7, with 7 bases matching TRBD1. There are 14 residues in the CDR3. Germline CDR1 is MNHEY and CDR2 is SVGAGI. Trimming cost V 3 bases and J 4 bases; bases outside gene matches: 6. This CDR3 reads CASSYQGQTYEQYF. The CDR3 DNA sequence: TGTGCCAGCAGTTATCAGGGACAGACGTACGAGCAGTACTTC.

The DNA of the CDR3 is TGTGCCAGTTCAAAGGGGAGGGGTTCAGGGAACACTGAAGCTTTCTTT. This sequence encodes CASSKGRGSGNTEAFF. V and J are TRBV19 and TRBJ1-1; possibly TRBD1 for D (5 bases). V lost 8 bases, J lost 1 base, and 20 bases lay in between. The CDR3 is made up of 16 amino acids. Germline CDR1 reads LNHDA; CDR2 reads SQIVND (reference sequence).

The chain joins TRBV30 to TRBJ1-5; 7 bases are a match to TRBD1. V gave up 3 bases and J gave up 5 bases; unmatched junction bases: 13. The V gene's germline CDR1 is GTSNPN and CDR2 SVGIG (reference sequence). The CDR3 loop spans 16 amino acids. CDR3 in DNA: TGTGCCTGGAGCGCACAGACAGGGAGAGTCGATCAGCCCCAGCATTTT. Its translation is CAWSAQTGRVDQPQHF.

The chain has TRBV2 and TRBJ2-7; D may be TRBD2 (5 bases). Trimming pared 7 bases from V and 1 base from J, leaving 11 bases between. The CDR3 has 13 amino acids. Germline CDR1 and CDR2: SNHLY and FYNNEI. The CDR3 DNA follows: TGTGCCAGCATGGGCGGGCTATCCTACGAGCAGTACTTC. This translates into CASMGGLSYEQYF.

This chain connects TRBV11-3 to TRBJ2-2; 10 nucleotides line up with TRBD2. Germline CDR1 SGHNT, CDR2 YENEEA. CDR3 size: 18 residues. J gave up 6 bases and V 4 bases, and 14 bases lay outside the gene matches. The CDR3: CASSSPWTSGDGAGELFF. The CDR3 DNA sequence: TGTGCCAGCAGCTCTCCTTGGACTAGCGGTGACGGAGCCGGGGAGCTGTTTTTT.

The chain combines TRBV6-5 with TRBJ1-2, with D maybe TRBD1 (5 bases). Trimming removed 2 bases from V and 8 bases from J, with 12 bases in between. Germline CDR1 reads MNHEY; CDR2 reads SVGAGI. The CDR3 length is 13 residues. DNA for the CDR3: TGTGCCAGCAGTTACCCCCAGGGAAGAGGCTACACCTTC. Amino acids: CASSYPQGRGYTF.

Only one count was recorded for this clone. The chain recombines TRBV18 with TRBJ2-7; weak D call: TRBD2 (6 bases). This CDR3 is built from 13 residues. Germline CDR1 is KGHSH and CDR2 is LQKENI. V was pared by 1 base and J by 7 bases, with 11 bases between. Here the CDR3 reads CASSPQGAGEQYF. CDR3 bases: TGTGCCAGCTCACCACAGGGTGCGGGGGAGCAGTACTTC.

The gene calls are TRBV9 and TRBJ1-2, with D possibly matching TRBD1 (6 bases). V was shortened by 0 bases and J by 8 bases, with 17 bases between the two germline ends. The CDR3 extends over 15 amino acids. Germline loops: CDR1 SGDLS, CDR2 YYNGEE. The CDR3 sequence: CASSVEGTLGGGYTF. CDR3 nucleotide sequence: TGTGCCAGCAGCGTAGAAGGGACACTTGGGGGAGGCTACACCTTC.

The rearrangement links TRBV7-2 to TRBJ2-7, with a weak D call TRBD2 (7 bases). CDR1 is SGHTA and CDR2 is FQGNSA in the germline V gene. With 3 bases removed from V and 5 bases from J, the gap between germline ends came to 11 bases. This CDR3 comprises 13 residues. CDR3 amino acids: CASSFTGGDEQYF. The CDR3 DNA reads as TGTGCCAGCAGCTTCACGGGGGGCGACGAGCAGTACTTC.

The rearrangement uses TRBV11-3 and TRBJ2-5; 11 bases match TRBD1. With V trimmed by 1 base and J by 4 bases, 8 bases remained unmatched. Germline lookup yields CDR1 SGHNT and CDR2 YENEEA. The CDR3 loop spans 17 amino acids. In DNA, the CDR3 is TGTGCCAGCAGCTTAGGAGGACAGGGGGCTGTGGGAGAGACCCAGTACTTC. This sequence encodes CASSLGGQGAVGETQYF.

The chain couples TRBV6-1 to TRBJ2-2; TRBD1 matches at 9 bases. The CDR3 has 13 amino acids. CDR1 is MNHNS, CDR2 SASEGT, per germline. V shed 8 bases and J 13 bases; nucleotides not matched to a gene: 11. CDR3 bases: TGTGCCAGCTCTCAAACCCGGGACAGGGCGCTGTTTTTT. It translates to CASSQTRDRALFF.

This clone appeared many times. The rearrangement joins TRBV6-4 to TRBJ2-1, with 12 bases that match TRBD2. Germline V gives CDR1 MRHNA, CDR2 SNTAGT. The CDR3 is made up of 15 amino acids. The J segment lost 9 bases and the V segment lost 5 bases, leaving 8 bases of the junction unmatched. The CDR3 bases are TGTGCCAGCAGTAGTCTAGCGGGGGGGAGTAGTGAGCAGTTCTTC. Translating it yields CASSSLAGGSSEQFF.

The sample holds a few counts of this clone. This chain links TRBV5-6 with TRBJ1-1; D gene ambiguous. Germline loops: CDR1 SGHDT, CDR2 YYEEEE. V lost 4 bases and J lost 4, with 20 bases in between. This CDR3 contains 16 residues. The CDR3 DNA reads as TGTGCCAGCAGCCTATACGTCAGCGGGTACAGCACTGAAGCTTTCTTT. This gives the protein CASSLYVSGYSTEAFF.

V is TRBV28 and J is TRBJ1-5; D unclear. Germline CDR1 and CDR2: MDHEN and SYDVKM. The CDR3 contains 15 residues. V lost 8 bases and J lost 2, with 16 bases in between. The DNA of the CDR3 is TGTGCCAGCTCGCCGGGGTCCCAGGGCAATCAGCCCCAGCATTTT. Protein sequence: CASSPGSQGNQPQHF.

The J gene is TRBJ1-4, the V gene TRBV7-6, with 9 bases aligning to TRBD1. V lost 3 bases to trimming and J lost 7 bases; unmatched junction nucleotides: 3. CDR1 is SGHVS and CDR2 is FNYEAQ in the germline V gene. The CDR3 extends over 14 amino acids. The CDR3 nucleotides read TGTGCCAGCAGCTTCGGGACAGGGCCTGAAAAACTGTTTTTT. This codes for CASSFGTGPEKLFF.

The CDR3 coding sequence is TGTGCCAGCAGCTTAGTCAGGGCCTCCTCCTACGAGCAGTACTTC. Translation gives CASSLVRASSYEQYF. The chain joins TRBV11-2 to TRBJ2-7; tentatively, D is TRBD1 (5 bases). This CDR3 has 15 residues. Trimming removed 1 base at V and 0 bases at J, with 10 bases between. CDR1 is SGHAT, CDR2 FQNNGV, per germline.

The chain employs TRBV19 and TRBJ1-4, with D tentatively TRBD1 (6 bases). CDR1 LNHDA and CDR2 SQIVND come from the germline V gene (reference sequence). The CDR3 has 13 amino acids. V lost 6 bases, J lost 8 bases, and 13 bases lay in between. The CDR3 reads CASSRNREEKLFF. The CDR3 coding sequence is TGTGCCAGTAGCCGTAACAGGGAAGAAAAACTGTTTTTT.

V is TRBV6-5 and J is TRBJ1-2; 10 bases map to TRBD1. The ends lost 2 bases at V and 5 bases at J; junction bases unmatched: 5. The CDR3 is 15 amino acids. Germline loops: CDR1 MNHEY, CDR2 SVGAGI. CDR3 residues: CASSYVGTGDYGYTF. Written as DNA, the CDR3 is TGTGCCAGCAGTTACGTTGGGACAGGGGATTATGGCTACACCTTC.